The entry below gives a single TCR beta chain sequence along with its context. The antigen is not known. Cells designated naive CD8 were CD45RO-negative and were positively selected for CCR7, with terminally differentiated effector memory CD45RA+ cells excluded. Trimming pared 2 bases from V and 4 bases from J, leaving 8 bases between. The length of the CDR3 is 14 residues. CDR1 MDHEN and CDR2 SYDVKM come from the germline V gene. Libraries were prepared by immunoSEQ multiplex PCR; TCRdb keeps only in-frame clonotypes and omits some of them. Of roughly 1,800,000 clones listed, just under 95% are singletons. The data stem from a study of shared clonotypes between healthy human individuals. About the research overall: For every donor, three CD4 naive, three CD4 memory, two CD8 naive and one CD8 memory plates were used.

Study results and limitations: Clonotypes that were shared across four donors made up around 5% of naive CD4 clonotypes.

The sequencing sample was made of naive CD8+ T cells sorted from blood. This sequence was found in a man aged 18 to 29 in good health. This sequence joins TRBV28 and TRBJ1-4, with D hard to call. CDR3 in amino acids: CASSLGWGNEKLFF. For the CDR3, the DNA is TGTGCCAGCAGTTTAGGGTGGGGTAATGAAAAACTGTTTTTT.